This TCR beta chain was recorded in a study of T cell repertoires in cytomegalovirus infection. Study-level results: The study found HLA-C-restricted CMV-specific TCR beta clonotypes dominating the ex vivo response.

The trim removed 5 bases at V and 0 bases at J, leaving 6 bases unmatched. The germline V gene has CDR1 SGHTA and CDR2 FQGNSA. The CDR3 runs 17 residues. To note about this clonotype: Its antigen is not identified.

Using its own MiXCR run on the reads, TCRdb lists one record per CDR3 protein. The sample holds hundreds of thousands of distinct CDR3 sequences, about 42% seen once. The J gene is TRBJ1-4, the V gene TRBV7-2, with 10 bases fitting TRBD1. This sample comprised cultured PBMCs, obtained from culture after CMV antigen stimulation. The origin of this receptor is a human donor in good health (CMV status not recorded). Some clones in this sample may be carry-over from other donors' samples. The CDR3, as DNA: TGTGCCAGCAGCCTACGGACAGGGGGTGCAACTAATGAAAAACTGTTTTTT. Encoded protein: CASSLRTGGATNEKLFF.